This TCR beta chain was documented in a study of shared clonotypes between healthy human individuals (dated by TCRdb to the early 2020s). The study in broad terms: Two women and a few men aged 18 to 49 years were included in the cohort. Different laboratories and diverse techniques were used to prepare libraries and sequence TCR repertoires, to increase sequencing depth and limit assay-specific biases. To estimate repertoire size and how much clonotypes are shared between individuals, the study performed deep sequencing of blood TCR repertoires from a handful of healthy adults. Per donor, leukapheresis produced somewhere between about 0.85 and 9.5 billion PBMCs. For each donor, CD4 naive and CD4 memory were each run on three plates, CD8 naive on two plates, and CD8 memory on one plate. The investigation overall reported the following: Based on pairwise subsampling, the degree of clonotype sharing among donors was expected to be affected by sequencing depth. Sharing across a few donors was observed for approximately 5% of naive CD4, under 4% of naive CD8, 2% to 2.5% of memory CD4, and approximately 0.41% of memory CD8 clonotypes. Compared with non-shared clonotypes, the clonotypes found in all four sorted-subset donors had higher generation probabilities. Rarefaction of sorted-subset datasets indicated incomplete sequencing despite the large sequencing depth. Sampling was restricted to blood, and TCR repertoires in tissue are likely to differ from TCR repertoires in blood. Because the study included only a small number of donors, the genetic and exposure-history diversity represented was limited. Larger estimated clonotype richness was generally found for naive subsets than for memory subsets.

TCR CDR3 regions were amplified from genomic DNA by multiplex PCR using the deep immunoSEQ assay. Extracted genomic DNA from each cell subset was spread evenly across all wells of several immunoSEQ 96-well plates, with each plate serving as a replicate. Each replicate PCR for sorted subsets received roughly 0.2 ug genomic DNA, equal to tens of thousands of T cell genomes. The purified libraries were quantified using a Qubit 3.0 fluorometer, sized with a Bioanalyzer 2100, and then quantified again using the KAPA Library Quantification kit. A separate single-read 150-cycle Illumina NextSeq 550 flow cell was used to sequence each immunoSEQ 96-well plate. In the paper's pipeline: Because only junctional sequences without quality scores were contained in the immunoSEQ output, filtering matching that applied to full-length reads could not be performed. To assign V/J genes and CDR3, sequences were annotated using PyIR, a Python wrapper for IgBLAST v1.9, with IMGT germline references. Reads were filtered out if the reads had weak V/J assignments (E-value above 1e-6), no CDR3, stop codons, out-of-frame junctions, or ambiguous translated residues. V3J clonotypes were defined as sequences sharing the same inferred V gene, J gene, and CDR3 amino acid sequence. Percentage overlap between repertoires was computed as shared unique clonotypes divided by the size of the smaller repertoire. Three approaches were used to assess repertoire richness: RTK rarefaction, the Chao1 estimator, and Recon v2.1 estimates of unobserved clonotypes. Generation probabilities for all TCRbeta clonotypes obtained by the gDNA method from a handful of donors were computed using OLGA. The immuneACCESS repertoire file appears here via TCRdb, limited to in-frame rearrangements. These files lack a portion of the clones; in checked studies, under half of the deficit traces to unresolved V genes, and the cause of the others is not known. V and J calls and clone size follow that table, whereas D and trimming were derived from the DNA. In this sample the table shows over a million clones, approximately 97% of which occur a single time. The ten largest clones represent roughly 1.2% of the sample.

This clone was counted only a few times. Its antigen remains undetermined. The record has no base qualities; no much larger clone is one base away. Other DNA sequences in the sample encode the same CDR3. The CDR3, from cysteine to phenylalanine, totals 13 residues. Only CDR3 DNA remains: 39 bases, in frame from the first base. V is cut back by 1 base and J by 4 bases, with 0 bases in the junction unmatched. CDR1 and CDR2 are read off the germline V gene as SGHRS and YFSETQ. The donors were healthy, HIV-negative adults with no recently reported acute infections or vaccinations. All donors were Caucasian adults living in Nashville, Tennessee, USA. CD4+ T cells were enriched by magnetic negative selection, after which naive cells were positively selected on CD45RA and the negative fraction was taken as the memory subset. Blood was collected by leukapheresis, and PBMCs were isolated by Ficoll-Histopaque density gradient centrifugation and then cryopreserved in liquid nitrogen vapor phase. Purity and quantity of every magnetically sorted T cell population were checked by analytical flow cytometry. Genomic DNA was isolated from each sorted fraction and quantified by UV absorbance on a Nanodrop 2000c.

The receptor was isolated from a man aged 30-40 years in good health. Sequenced material: naive CD4+ T cells sorted from blood. The cell subset or site tag for this specimen amounts to: CD45RA+ positively selected. The chain is assembled from TRBV5-1 and TRBJ2-5, and 8 junctional nucleotides match TRBD1. The CDR3 has the sequence CASSLQGAETQYF. DNA sequence: TGCGCCAGCAGCTTGCAGGGGGCAGAGACCCAGTACTTC.